Listed here are 20 T cell receptor beta chains from one sample, sequenced in a study of blood T cell repertoires in COVID-19. Sequencing was performed with immunoSEQ multiplex PCR; in TCRdb, only in-frame clones are kept and a portion is missing. In the table there are some 80,000 clones, roughly 90% of which are singletons. Specimen: peripheral blood. The receptor set was obtained from a woman aged 80 or over with acute or convalescent COVID-19.

The rearrangement joins TRBV5-6 to TRBJ1-5; D unresolved. Deletions cut 0 bases from V and 4 bases from J, with 8 bases between. Germline CDR1 reads SGHDT; CDR2 reads YYEEEE. The CDR3 sequence is 14 residues long. As DNA, the CDR3 is TGTGCCAGCAGCTTGGGCTTTAGTAATCAGCCCCAGCATTTT. It is translated as CASSLGFSNQPQHF.

J is TRBJ2-5 and V is TRBV7-9; a weak D match, TRBD2 (5 bases). The germline V gene encodes CDR1 SEHNR and CDR2 FQNEAQ (reference sequence). Trimming left V 5 bases short and J 3 bases short, with 10 bases between. The CDR3 consists of 13 residues. CDR3 loop: CASSEEAEETQYF. In DNA, the CDR3 is TGTGCCAGCAGCGAGGAGGCAGAAGAGACCCAGTACTTC.

The chain employs TRBV4-2 and TRBJ2-1; TRBD2 aligns across 14 bases. Germline CDR1 is LGHNA and CDR2 is YNFKEQ. V lost 4 bases to trimming and J lost 9 bases; unmatched junction nucleotides: 8. The CDR3 is 16 residues long. The CDR3 DNA reads TGTGCCAGCAGCCGCCTGACTAGCGGGGGGGATCCTGAGCAGTTCTTC. Protein: CASSRLTSGGDPEQFF.

The chain has TRBV27 and TRBJ2-3; D unclear. The CDR3 runs 15 residues. CDR1 and CDR2 from the germline V gene are MNHEY and SMNVEV (reference sequence). Trimming removed 6 bases at V and 4 bases at J, with 17 bases between. The CDR3 DNA is TGTGCCAGCAGGGGCCTTGGCAGGAAGGCAGATACGCAGTATTTT. The encoded protein is CASRGLGRKADTQYF.

The V call is TRBV4-3, the J call TRBJ1-2; D gene unclear. The V end lost 0 bases, the J end lost 8 bases, and 13 bases lay between the germline ends. CDR3 size: 14 residues. Germline values: CDR1 LGHNA, CDR2 YSLEER. The CDR3 here is CASSQDHLGLGYTF. DNA of the CDR3: TGCGCCAGCAGCCAAGACCACCTCGGGTTGGGCTACACCTTC.

This clone was detected only once. The CDR3 nucleotides read TGCGCCAGCAGCTATCGAGGACTCCCGATCACAGATACGCAGTATTTT. This translates into CASSYRGLPITDTQYF. The chain employs TRBV5-1 and TRBJ2-3; perhaps TRBD2 as D (5 bases). The CDR3 consists of 16 residues. V lost 3 bases to trimming and J lost 2 bases, with 16 bases between them. Germline CDR1 and CDR2: SGHRS and YFSETQ. Full variable domain (outside the CDR3, taken from reference TRBV5-1 and TRBJ2-3): KAGVTQTPRYLIKTRGQQVTLSCSPISGHRSVSWYQQTPGQGLQFLFEYFSETQRNKGNFPGRFSGRQFSNSRSEMNVSTLELGDSALYLCASSYRGLPITDTQYFGPGTRLTVL.

The chain is built from TRBV6-2 or TRBV6-3 and TRBJ2-2; no clear D. Trimming removed 5 bases at V and 0 bases at J, with 10 bases between. In germline, CDR1 is MNHEY, CDR2 SVGEGT. CDR3 length: 15 amino acids. The CDR3 loop is CASSEVTANTGELFF. The CDR3 DNA reads as TGTGCCAGCAGTGAGGTGACCGCGAACACCGGGGAGCTGTTTTTT.

V usage is TRBV18 and J usage is TRBJ1-2; D gene uncertain. The V gene's germline CDR1 is KGHSH and CDR2 LQKENI. V lost 3 bases and J 2 bases, leaving 7 bases between the germline ends. CDR3 size: 13 residues. The CDR3 bases are TGTGCCAGCTCACCCGACGGGAACTATGGCTACACCTTC. It yields the protein CASSPDGNYGYTF.

The rearrangement links TRBV7-3 to TRBJ2-2, with D perhaps TRBD1 (6 bases). Trimming removed 5 bases at V and 4 bases at J, with 8 bases between. Germline values: CDR1 SGHTA, CDR2 FQGTGA. There are 13 residues in the CDR3. The CDR3 region has the DNA TGTGCCAGCAGCCGGACAGTCACCGGGGAGCTGTTTTTT. Translated: CASSRTVTGELFF.

The chain couples TRBV4-2 to TRBJ2-7, with 11 bases that match TRBD1. Germline V gene lookup returns CDR1 LGHNA and CDR2 YNFKEQ. The CDR3 spans 17 residues. J was trimmed by 3 bases and V by 3 bases; bases with no gene match: 10. CDR3 sequence reads: CASSHPGQGVSLYEQYF. As DNA, the CDR3 is TGTGCCAGCAGCCATCCGGGACAGGGGGTTTCCCTCTACGAGCAGTACTTC.

V usage is TRBV4-1 and J usage is TRBJ2-1; TRBD2 aligns across 8 bases. With V trimmed by 1 base and J by 5 bases, 4 bases remained unmatched. The CDR3 is 15 amino acids. CDR1 and CDR2 (germline): MGHRA, YSYEKL. The CDR3, as DNA: TGCGCCAGCAGCCAAGTTAGCGGGGTAAACAATGAGCAGTTCTTC. This encodes CASSQVSGVNNEQFF.

This clone was detected once. This chain connects TRBV9 to TRBJ2-7; D is perhaps TRBD2 (8 bases). V shed 4 bases and J shed 6 bases, with 20 bases lying between them. The CDR3 runs to 15 residues. Germline V gene lookup returns CDR1 SGDLS and CDR2 YYNGEE. This CDR3 reads CASSPSGTRGLEQYF. In DNA form, the CDR3 reads TGTGCCAGCAGCCCATCCGGGACTAGGGGGCTCGAGCAGTACTTC. Together with reference TRBV9 and TRBJ2-7, the CDR3 gives the full variable domain: DSGVTQTPKHLITATGQRVTLRCSPRSGDLSVYWYQQSLDQGLQFLIQYYNGEERAKGNILERFSAQQFPDLHSELNLSSLELGDSALYFCASSPSGTRGLEQYFGPGTRLTVT.

The chain recombines TRBV7-9 with TRBJ2-5; the match to TRBD1 covers 10 bases. V gave up 2 bases and J gave up 1 base; unmatched junction bases: 7. Germline CDR1 SEHNR, CDR2 FQNEAQ (reference sequence). The CDR3 is 17 residues long. In nucleotides, the CDR3 is TGTGCCAGCAGCTTACCCCGGGACAGGGGTCCCCAAGAGACCCAGTACTTC. Protein product: CASSLPRDRGPQETQYF.

This clone has just one count. The DNA for the CDR3 is TGTGCCACCAGCAGAGGGACAGGGCAAGAGACCCAGTACTTC. Protein: CATSRGTGQETQYF. This rearrangement joins TRBV15 to TRBJ2-5; 8 bases are shared with TRBD1. The V gene's germline CDR1 is LNHNV and CDR2 YYDKDF (reference sequence). With V trimmed by 1 base and J by 2 bases, 0 bases remained unmatched. The CDR3 totals 14 residues. Looking up the rest from reference TRBV15 and TRBJ2-5 gives the full variable domain: DAMVIQNPRYQVTQFGKPVTLSCSQTLNHNVMYWYQQKSSQAPKLLFHYYDKDFNNEADTPDNFQSRRPNTSFCFLDIRSPGLGDTAMYLCATSRGTGQETQYFGPGTRLLVL.

This sequence joins TRBV11-2 and TRBJ1-6; tentatively, D is TRBD1 (5 bases). Per the germline V gene, CDR1 is SGHAT and CDR2 is FQNNGV. V was clipped by 2 bases and J by 8 bases, with 13 bases between them. The CDR3 has 15 amino acids. The CDR3 nucleotides are TGTGCCAGCAGCTTATATATGACAGCCCATTCACCCCTCCACTTT. Its translation: CASSLYMTAHSPLHF.

This sequence joins TRBV3-1 (or the pseudogene TRBV3-2) and TRBJ1-2; D ambiguous. This CDR3 is built from 12 residues. Germline CDR1 reads LGHDT; CDR2 reads YNNKEL (reference sequence). Trimming left V 3 bases short and J 5 bases short, with 7 bases between. The CDR3 DNA reads as TGTGCCAGCAGCCACCCGAGGTATGGCTACACCTTC. Its protein is CASSHPRYGYTF.

The rearrangement joins TRBV20-1 to TRBJ1-1; 8 bases agree with TRBD1. Trimming at V came to 3 bases and at J to 4 bases, leaving 7 bases not matched to a gene. Germline-derived CDR1 and CDR2 are DFQATT and SNEGSKA (reference sequence). The CDR3 runs to 14 residues. Here the CDR3 DNA reads TGCAGTGCTAGTCAGGGGGCGGTGGGCACTGAAGCTTTCTTT. Amino acids: CSASQGAVGTEAFF.

The chain has TRBV9 and TRBJ2-7, with 11 bases lining up with TRBD1. The V gene's germline CDR1 is SGDLS and CDR2 YYNGEE. CDR3 length: 14 amino acids. Trimming removed 5 bases from V and 5 bases from J; junction bases left unmatched: 6. The CDR3: CASSSGQGVDEQYF. Here the CDR3 DNA reads TGTGCCAGCAGTTCGGGACAGGGGGTCGACGAGCAGTACTTC.

The V gene is TRBV4-2, the J gene TRBJ1-5; TRBD1 aligns across 9 bases. The V and J ends lost 4 bases and 2 bases, in that order; junction bases with no gene match: 3. Germline assignment: CDR1 LGHNA and CDR2 YNFKEQ. The CDR3 contains 15 residues. Here the CDR3 reads CASSPTGGRNQPQHF. For the CDR3, the DNA is TGTGCCAGCAGCCCCACAGGGGGCCGCAATCAGCCCCAGCATTTT.

Remarks on this clone: An end of the junction differs from the germline gene, which may be a read error. The chain carries TRBV6-1 and TRBJ1-6; D may be TRBD1 (6 bases). This CDR3 has 15 amino acids. Germline-derived CDR1 and CDR2 are MNHNS and SASEGT. The CDR3 coding sequence is TGTGCCAGCACTGAAGGGACAACGGATAATTCACCCCTCCACTTT. Translation: CASTEGTTDNSPLHF.